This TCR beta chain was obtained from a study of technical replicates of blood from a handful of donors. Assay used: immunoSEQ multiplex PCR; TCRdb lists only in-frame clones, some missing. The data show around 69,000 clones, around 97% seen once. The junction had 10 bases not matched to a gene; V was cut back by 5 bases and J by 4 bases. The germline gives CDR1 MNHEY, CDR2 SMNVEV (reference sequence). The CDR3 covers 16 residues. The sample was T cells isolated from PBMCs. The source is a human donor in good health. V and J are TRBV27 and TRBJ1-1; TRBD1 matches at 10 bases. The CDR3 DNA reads TGTGCCAGCAGTCCCCAGACAGGGGGCAGGGGCACTGAAGCTTTCTTT. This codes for CASSPQTGGRGTEAFF.